The TCR beta chain under discussion was sequenced for a study of blood T cell repertoires in COVID-19. The overall study: From the United States, Italy and Spain came samples of acute and convalescent COVID-19.

Followed over time, Seattle patients had been enrolled while infection was active. Generated by immunoSEQ multiplex PCR, the TCRdb table keeps only in-frame clones and is missing some. Of a few hundred thousand clones in the sample, roughly 90% were seen once. After removal of 7 bases from V and 0 bases from J, the junction contained 5 bases not matched to a gene. There are 15 residues in the CDR3. Germline CDR1 and CDR2: SNHLY and FYNNEI. The sample consisted of peripheral blood. This sequence was found in a man aged 45-65 years with COVID-19, enrolled during active disease. The chain is built from TRBV2 and TRBJ1-4; TRBD1 matches 7 bases. CDR3 coding DNA: TGTGCCAGCATCCTGGACAGGACAACTAATGAAAAACTGTTTTTT. Amino acid sequence: CASILDRTTNEKLFF. Full variable domain (remainder filled in from reference TRBV2 and TRBJ1-4): EPEVTQTPSHQVTQMGQEVILRCVPISNHLYFYWYRQILGQKVEFLVSFYNNEISEKSEIFDDQFSVERPDGSNFTLKIRSTKLEDSAMYFCASILDRTTNEKLFFGSGTQLSVL.